The 21 T cell receptor beta chains below come from one sample, sequenced in a study of T cells in Graves' hyperthyroidism and ophthalmopathy. The TCR beta CDR3 regions underwent amplification using RNA transcripts as the source. First-round RT-PCR with HTBI primers amplified the TCR CDR3 region. TCRdb re-analysed the multiplex PCR reads in MiXCR, keeping a single row per CDR3 protein. The repertoire holds 300,000 to 400,000 distinct CDR3 sequences, with approximately 13% as singletons. The sample was blood. The receptor source for this set is a woman aged 60 to 75 with Graves' hyperthyroidism.

Concerning this clonotype itself: A read error is likely, as this CDR3 ends without the conserved phenylalanine or tryptophan. The V gene is TRBV12-3 or TRBV12-4, the J gene TRBJ2-6; D uncertain. The CDR3 extends over 16 amino acids. The V gene lost 3 bases and the J gene lost 2 bases, with 11 bases spanning the gap. CDR3 in DNA: TGTGCCAGCAGTTTTTCCCGTCAAGCTGGGGCCAACGTCCTGACTTCC. Protein: CASSFSRQAGANVLTS.

This clonotype came up many times. The rearrangement links TRBV6-1 to TRBJ1-2; possibly TRBD1 for D (5 bases). This CDR3 is built from 13 residues. Between the trimmed V and J ends, which lost 6 bases and 8 bases, there was a span of 16 bases. Germline V gene sequence: CDR1 MNHNS, CDR2 SASEGT. CDR3 protein: CASRLMGGGGYTF. The CDR3 DNA follows: TGTGCCAGCAGATTGATGGGGGGGGGGGGCTACACCTTC.

This clonotype showed up many times. The chain employs TRBV6-8 and TRBJ1-4, with D possibly being TRBD1 (6 bases). Germline values: CDR1 MNHGY, CDR2 SAAAGT. The CDR3 totals 15 residues. V was shortened by 6 bases and J by 8 bases, with 19 bases between the two germline ends. The CDR3 spells CASSRGETGDEKLFF. Written as DNA, the CDR3 is TGTGCCAGCAGCCGAGGAGAGACAGGAGACGAAAAACTGTTTTTT.

This clonotype was seen many times. The V and J genes are TRBV18 and TRBJ1-1; 7 positions agree with TRBD1. This CDR3 is built from 15 residues. Per germline, CDR1 KGHSH and CDR2 LQKENI. With 4 bases clipped from V and 0 bases from J, the junction kept 5 bases outside the gene matches. The CDR3 region has the DNA TGTGCCAGCTCACTGTCGACAGGGATGAACACTGAAGCTTTCTTT. This translates into CASSLSTGMNTEAFF.

This clonotype showed up many times. Its ends do not fully match the called genes, so a read error is possible. The chain has TRBV20-1 and TRBJ1-1; D is uncertain. Germline CDR1 reads DFQATT; CDR2 reads SNEGSKA (reference sequence). This CDR3 comprises 9 residues. The CDR3 coding sequence is TGCAGTGCTCCCCGGCAAGGGATCTTT. This sequence encodes CSAPRQGIF.

About this clonotype itself: Lacking the conserved final phenylalanine or tryptophan, this CDR3 likely reflects a read error. The chain recombines TRBV28 with TRBJ2-2, with D hard to call. The CDR3 loop spans 15 amino acids. V gave up 7 bases and J gave up 0 bases, with 12 bases separating them. The germline CDR1 and CDR2 sequences are MDHEN and SYDVKM. The CDR3 DNA reads as TGTGCCAGCATCCCCAATCTACCGAACACCGGGGAGCTGTTTTCT. It is translated as CASIPNLPNTGELFS.

This chain joins TRBV15 and TRBJ1-2, with D uncertain. V dropped 0 bases and J dropped 4 bases, with 6 bases sitting between them. Germline CDR1 LNHNV, CDR2 YYDKDF (reference sequence). CDR3 size: 13 residues. Here the CDR3 DNA reads TGTGCCACCAGCAGAGAGCGGTTCTATGGCTACACCTTC. Amino acid sequence: CATSRERFYGYTF.

This clonotype was counted many times. The rearrangement joins TRBV2 to TRBJ2-5, with 7 bases fitting TRBD1. V shed 8 bases and J 6 bases; nucleotides not matched to a gene: 3. The CDR3 has 11 residues. Germline lookup yields CDR1 SNHLY and CDR2 FYNNEI. The CDR3 protein is CASSTGKTQYF. CDR3 DNA: TGTGCCAGCTCGACAGGGAAGACCCAGTACTTC. The whole variable domain, filled in from reference TRBV2 and TRBJ2-5, reads EPEVTQTPSHQVTQMGQEVILRCVPISNHLYFYWYRQILGQKVEFLVSFYNNEISEKSEIFDDQFSVERPDGSNFTLKIRSTKLEDSAMYFCASSTGKTQYFGPGTRLLVL.

The sample holds many counts of this clonotype. The rearrangement joins TRBV7-2 to TRBJ1-2; 8 nucleotides align to TRBD1. There are 15 residues in the CDR3. Germline loops: CDR1 SGHTA, CDR2 FQGNSA. J lost 4 bases, V lost 4 bases, and 8 bases had no gene match. Here the CDR3 reads CASSSVDRGPYGYTF. CDR3 nucleotide sequence: TGTGCCAGCAGCTCCGTAGACAGGGGCCCCTATGGCTACACCTTC.

This clonotype was detected only a few times. This rearrangement joins TRBV19 to TRBJ2-7, with TRBD2 identical over 8 bases. This CDR3 has 15 amino acids. The V gene's germline CDR1 is LNHDA and CDR2 SQIVND (reference sequence). Losses at the gene ends were 3 bases for V and 3 bases for J; bases not matched to a gene: 7. The CDR3 DNA follows: TGTGCCAGTAGTATCACCAGCGGGAGTGTCTACGAGCAGTACTTC. Amino acids: CASSITSGSVYEQYF.

This clonotype appeared a few times. The chain has TRBV18 and TRBJ2-2; D is unresolved. The CDR3 covers 15 residues. Germline values: CDR1 KGHSH, CDR2 LQKENI. V lost 3 bases to trimming and J lost 1 base, with 9 bases between them. CDR3 region: CASSPNSQNTGELFF. DNA of the CDR3: TGTGCCAGCTCACCGAACAGCCAGAACACCGGGGAGCTGTTTTTT.

This clonotype was detected ten times or more. V gene TRBV18 combines with J gene TRBJ2-3; D is unresolved. CDR1 KGHSH and CDR2 LQKENI come from the germline V gene. V lost 0 bases, J lost 5 bases, and 6 bases lay in between. The CDR3 sequence is 13 residues long. CDR3 nucleotide sequence: TGTGCCAGCTCACCACCCGGTTTAGATACGCAGTATTTT. This encodes CASSPPGLDTQYF. Complete variable domain (other parts from reference TRBV18 and TRBJ2-3): NAGVMQNPRHLVRRRGQEARLRCSPMKGHSHVYWYRQLPEEGLKFMVYLQKENIIDESGMPKERFSAEFPKEGPSILRIQQVVRGDSAAYFCASSPPGLDTQYFGPGTRLTVL.

This clonotype has only a few counts. This chain links TRBV20-1 with TRBJ1-4; weak D call: TRBD1 (6 bases). The CDR3 has 13 amino acids. The germline V and J ends were trimmed by 4 bases and 8 bases, with 14 bases remaining between them. CDR1 DFQATT and CDR2 SNEGSKA come from the germline V gene (reference sequence). DNA for the CDR3: TGCAGTGCTACCCCAGGGGAAGAGGAAAAACTGTTTTTT. This translates into CSATPGEEEKLFF.

This clonotype has just a few counts. This sequence joins TRBV5-4 and TRBJ2-5, with D possibly called TRBD1 or TRBD2 (5 bases each). CDR3 length: 15 residues. Germline V CDR1 and CDR2: SGHNT, YYREEE (reference sequence). V gave up 2 bases and J gave up 5 bases, with 16 bases separating them. CDR3: CASSFLAREQETQYF. The CDR3 coding sequence is TGTGCCAGCAGCTTTTTGGCCAGGGAGCAGGAGACCCAGTACTTC.

The table lists this clonotype with many counts. The chain couples TRBV20-1 to TRBJ2-1; TRBD1 might be the D (6 bases). Looked up from germline, CDR1 is DFQATT and CDR2 is SNEGSKA (reference sequence). Trimming took off 4 bases at V and 6 bases at J, with 19 bases between the two ends. CDR3 length: 15 residues. The CDR3 bases are TGCAGTGCTACAGACAGGAGTTGGGGTGTCAATGAGCAGTTCTTC. This codes for CSATDRSWGVNEQFF.

This clonotype was observed at least ten times. V gene TRBV11-3 combines with J gene TRBJ2-5; tentative D call: TRBD2 (6 bases). From germline, CDR1 is SGHNT and CDR2 YENEEA. The CDR3 sequence is 14 residues long. V lost 10 bases and J lost 2, with 17 bases in between. CDR3 sequence (DNA): TGTGCCATTTCGGTGGCCAGCGGGCAAGAGACCCAGTACTTC. This translates into CAISVASGQETQYF. The full variable domain, in which reference TRBV11-3 and TRBJ2-5 provide the parts outside the CDR3, is EAGVVQSPRYKIIEKKQPVAFWCNPISGHNTLYWYLQNLGQGPELLIRYENEEAVDDSQLPKDRFSAERLKGVDSTLKIQPAELGDSAVYLCAISVASGQETQYFGPGTRLLVL.

This clonotype was seen at least ten times. The chain combines TRBV6-1 with TRBJ1-1; D remains ambiguous. V shed 1 base and J shed 4 bases, with 10 bases lying between them. The germline V gene encodes CDR1 MNHNS and CDR2 SASEGT. This CDR3 comprises 14 residues. CDR3 sequence reads: CASSEGQRGTEAFF. CDR3 sequence (DNA): TGTGCCAGCAGTGAAGGGCAGCGGGGCACTGAAGCTTTCTTT.

V gene TRBV5-1 combines with J gene TRBJ2-5; D might be TRBD1 (6 bases). Germline V gene data show CDR1 as SGHRS and CDR2 as YFSETQ. Trimming cost V 5 bases and J 1 base, with 12 bases left between them. The CDR3 is 14 amino acids. CDR3 sequence reads: CASSAGTPQETQYF. The DNA of the CDR3 is TGCGCCAGCAGTGCCGGGACACCCCAAGAGACCCAGTACTTC.

This clonotype was found many times. The chain couples TRBV2 to TRBJ2-1; TRBD1 might be the D (5 bases). This CDR3 comprises 11 residues. The ends were cut back, 8 bases at V and 8 bases at J, with 10 bases in the middle. Germline CDR1 is SNHLY and CDR2 is FYNNEI. The CDR3 sequence is CASRKGDEQFF. CDR3 DNA sequence: TGTGCCAGCCGAAAAGGGGATGAGCAGTTCTTC. The full variable domain, completed using reference TRBV2 and TRBJ2-1, is EPEVTQTPSHQVTQMGQEVILRCVPISNHLYFYWYRQILGQKVEFLVSFYNNEISEKSEIFDDQFSVERPDGSNFTLKIRSTKLEDSAMYFCASRKGDEQFFGPGTRLTVL.

This clonotype was counted only a few times. One base away lies a much larger clone, so this may be a sequencing read error. The rearrangement joins TRBV6-2 or TRBV6-3 to TRBJ1-2; possible D gene TRBD1, 5 bases. The V gene's germline CDR1 is MNHEY and CDR2 SVGEGT. The CDR3 is made up of 14 amino acids. The CDR3 spells CASSRRGGNYGCTF. Written as DNA, the CDR3 is TGTGCCAGCTCCCGACGGGGGGGTAACTATGGCTGCACCTTC.

This clonotype was recorded at least ten times. The chain recombines TRBV7-2 with TRBJ2-7, with unresolved D. Germline V gives CDR1 SGHTA, CDR2 FQGNSA. CDR3 length: 14 residues. V was clipped by 0 bases and J by 5 bases, with 11 bases between them. For the CDR3, the DNA is TGTGCCAGCAGCTTAGCTTGGAGAGTCCACGAGCAGTACTTC. Protein: CASSLAWRVHEQYF.